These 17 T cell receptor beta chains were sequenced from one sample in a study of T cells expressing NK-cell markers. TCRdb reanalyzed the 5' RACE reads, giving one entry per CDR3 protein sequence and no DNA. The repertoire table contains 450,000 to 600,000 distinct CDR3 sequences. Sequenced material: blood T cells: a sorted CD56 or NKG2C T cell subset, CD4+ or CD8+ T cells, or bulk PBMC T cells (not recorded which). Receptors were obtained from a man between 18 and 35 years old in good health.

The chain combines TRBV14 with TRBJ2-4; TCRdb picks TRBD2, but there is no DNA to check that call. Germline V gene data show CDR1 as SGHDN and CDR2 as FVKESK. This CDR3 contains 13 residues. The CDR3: CASRDSGGNIQYF.

This CDR3 reads CASSFQGLNTEAFF. The J gene is TRBJ1-1, the V gene TRBV4-1. CDR3 length equals 14 residues. Germline CDR1 MGHRA, CDR2 YSYEKL.

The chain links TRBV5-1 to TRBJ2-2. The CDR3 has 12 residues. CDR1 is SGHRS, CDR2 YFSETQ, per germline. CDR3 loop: CASRWQSGELFF.

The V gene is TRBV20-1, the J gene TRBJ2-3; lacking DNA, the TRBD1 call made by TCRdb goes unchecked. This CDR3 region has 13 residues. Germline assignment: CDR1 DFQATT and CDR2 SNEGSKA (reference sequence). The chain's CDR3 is CSASGGSVDTQYF.

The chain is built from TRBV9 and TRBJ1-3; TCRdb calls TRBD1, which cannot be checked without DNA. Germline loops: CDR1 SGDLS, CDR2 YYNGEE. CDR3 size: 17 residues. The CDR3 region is CASSGDPRGQKGNTIYF.

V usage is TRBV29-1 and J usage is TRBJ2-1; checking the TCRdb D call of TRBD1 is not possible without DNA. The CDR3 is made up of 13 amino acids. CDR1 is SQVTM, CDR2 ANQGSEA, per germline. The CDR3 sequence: CSVRGGVRDEQFF.

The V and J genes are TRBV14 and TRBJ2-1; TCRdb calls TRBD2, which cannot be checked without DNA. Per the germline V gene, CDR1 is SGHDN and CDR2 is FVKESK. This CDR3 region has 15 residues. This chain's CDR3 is CASSQTGTSGDEQFF.

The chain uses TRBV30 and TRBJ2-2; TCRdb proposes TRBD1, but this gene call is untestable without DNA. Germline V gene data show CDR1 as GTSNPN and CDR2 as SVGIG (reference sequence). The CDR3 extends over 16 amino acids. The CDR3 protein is CAWSVLRTGDTGELFF.

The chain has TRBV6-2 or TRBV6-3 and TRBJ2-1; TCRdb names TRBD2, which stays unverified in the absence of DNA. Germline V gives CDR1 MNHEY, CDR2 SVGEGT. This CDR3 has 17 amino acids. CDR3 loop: CASSSFSDPSVGNEQFF.

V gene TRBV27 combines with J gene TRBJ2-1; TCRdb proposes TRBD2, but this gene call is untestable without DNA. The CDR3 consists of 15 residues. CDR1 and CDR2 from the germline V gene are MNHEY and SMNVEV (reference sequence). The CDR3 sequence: CASRKSGLLYNEQFF.

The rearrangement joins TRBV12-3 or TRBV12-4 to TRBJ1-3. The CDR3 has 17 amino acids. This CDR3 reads CASSLARLEISGNTIYF.

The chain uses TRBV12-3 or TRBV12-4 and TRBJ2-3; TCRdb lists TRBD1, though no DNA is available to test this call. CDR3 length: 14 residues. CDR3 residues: CASSFQGGADTQYF.

The CDR3 reads CASSKGPAGGPDTQYF. The V call is TRBV21-1, the J call TRBJ2-3; lacking DNA, the TRBD2 call made by TCRdb goes unchecked. TRBV21-1 counts as a pseudogene. This CDR3 region has 16 residues.

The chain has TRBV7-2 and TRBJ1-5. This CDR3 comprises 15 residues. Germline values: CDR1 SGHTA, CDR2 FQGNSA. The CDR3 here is CASSPSVNSNQPQHF.

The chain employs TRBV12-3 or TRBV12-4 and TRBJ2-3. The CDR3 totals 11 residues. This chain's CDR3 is CASGSTDTQYF.

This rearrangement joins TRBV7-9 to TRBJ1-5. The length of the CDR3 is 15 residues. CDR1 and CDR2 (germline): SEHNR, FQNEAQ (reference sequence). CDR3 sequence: CASSLGVAGDQPQHF.

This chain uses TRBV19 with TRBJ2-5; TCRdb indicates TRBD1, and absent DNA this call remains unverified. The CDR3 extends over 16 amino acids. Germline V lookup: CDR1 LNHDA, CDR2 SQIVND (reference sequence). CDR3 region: CASSTFHRGRQETQYF.